This TCR beta chain derives from a study of Ad26.COV2.S vaccination and SARS-CoV-2 variants. The CDR3 consists of 17 residues. The germline V gene has CDR1 SGHRS and CDR2 YFSETQ. V lost 7 bases and J lost 2; bases outside the gene matches: 16. TCRdb keeps only in-frame clones here, not all; method: immunoSEQ multiplex PCR. The sample gives 300,000 to 400,000 clones, 92% of which show up once; 3.9% is in the top ten. The sequence was collected from a human donor who had recovered from COVID-19. Specimen: peripheral blood, collected after recovery from COVID-19. The rearrangement links TRBV5-1 to TRBJ2-3, with 7 bases identical to TRBD2. CDR3 protein: CASAAGVWGGITDTQYF. CDR3 sequence (DNA): TGCGCCAGCGCCGCCGGCGTTTGGGGGGGGATCACAGATACGCAGTATTTT.